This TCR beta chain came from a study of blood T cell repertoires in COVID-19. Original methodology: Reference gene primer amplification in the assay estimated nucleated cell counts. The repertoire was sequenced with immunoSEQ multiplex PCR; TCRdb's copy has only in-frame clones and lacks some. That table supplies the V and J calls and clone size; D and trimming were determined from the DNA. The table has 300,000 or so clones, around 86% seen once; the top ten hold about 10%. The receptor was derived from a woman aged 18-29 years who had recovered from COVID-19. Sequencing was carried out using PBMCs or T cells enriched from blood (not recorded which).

The DNA of the CDR3 is TGTGCCAGCAGCTTAGCCCTCCCGGGGAGGACCTCCTACGAGCAGTACTTC. Amino acid sequence: CASSLALPGRTSYEQYF. The genes are TRBV7-6 and TRBJ2-7; D is perhaps TRBD2 (6 bases). This CDR3 comprises 17 residues. Germline V gene sequence: CDR1 SGHVS, CDR2 FNYEAQ. Trimming took 0 bases from V and 0 from J, leaving 15 bases between them.